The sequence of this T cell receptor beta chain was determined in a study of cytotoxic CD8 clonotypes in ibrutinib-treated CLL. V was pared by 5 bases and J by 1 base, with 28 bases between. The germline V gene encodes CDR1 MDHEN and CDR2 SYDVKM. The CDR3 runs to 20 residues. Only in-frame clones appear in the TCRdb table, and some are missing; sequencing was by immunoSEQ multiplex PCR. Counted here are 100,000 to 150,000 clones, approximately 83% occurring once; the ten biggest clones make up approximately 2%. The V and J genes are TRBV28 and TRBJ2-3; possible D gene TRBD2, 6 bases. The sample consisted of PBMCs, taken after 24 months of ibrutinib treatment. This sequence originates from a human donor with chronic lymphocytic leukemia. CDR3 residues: CASSPASGRGGVRGTDTQYF. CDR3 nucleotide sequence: TGTGCCAGCAGTCCCGCGTCGGGACGCGGAGGGGTGAGGGGCACAGATACGCAGTATTTT.